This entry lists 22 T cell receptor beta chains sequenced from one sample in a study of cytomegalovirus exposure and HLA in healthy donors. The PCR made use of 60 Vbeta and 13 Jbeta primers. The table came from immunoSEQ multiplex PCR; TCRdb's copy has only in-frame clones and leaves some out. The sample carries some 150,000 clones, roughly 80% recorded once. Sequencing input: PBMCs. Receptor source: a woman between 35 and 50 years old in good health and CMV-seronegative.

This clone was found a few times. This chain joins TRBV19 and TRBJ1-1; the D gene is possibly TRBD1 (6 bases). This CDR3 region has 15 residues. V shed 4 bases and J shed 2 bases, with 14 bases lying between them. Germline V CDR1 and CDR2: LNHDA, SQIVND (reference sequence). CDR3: CASSNPGDINTEAFF. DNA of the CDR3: TGTGCCAGTAGTAACCCAGGGGACATTAACACTGAAGCTTTCTTT.

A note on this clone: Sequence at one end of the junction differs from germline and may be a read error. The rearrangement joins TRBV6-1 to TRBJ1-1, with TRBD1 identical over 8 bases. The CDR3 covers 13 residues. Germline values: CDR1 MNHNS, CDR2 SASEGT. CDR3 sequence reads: CASRRQGNTEASF. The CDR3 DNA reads TGTGCCAGCAGGAGACAGGGGAACACTGAAGCTTCCTTT.

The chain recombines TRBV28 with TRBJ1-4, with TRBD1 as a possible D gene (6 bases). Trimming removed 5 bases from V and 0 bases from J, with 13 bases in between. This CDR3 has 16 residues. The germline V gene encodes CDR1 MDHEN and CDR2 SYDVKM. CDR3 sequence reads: CASSPLDSSTNEKLFF. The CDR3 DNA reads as TGTGCCAGCAGTCCCCTGGACAGCTCAACTAATGAAAAACTGTTTTTT. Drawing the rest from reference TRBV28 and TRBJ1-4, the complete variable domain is DVKVTQSSRYLVKRTGEKVFLECVQDMDHENMFWYRQDPGLGLRLIYFSYDVKMKEKGDIPEGYSVSREKKERFSLILESASTNQTSMYLCASSPLDSSTNEKLFFGSGTQLSVL.

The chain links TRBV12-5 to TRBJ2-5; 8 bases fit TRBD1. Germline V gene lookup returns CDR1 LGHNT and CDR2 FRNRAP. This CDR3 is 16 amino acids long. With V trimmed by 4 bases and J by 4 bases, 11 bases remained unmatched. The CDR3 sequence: CASGWGGGQGRETQYF. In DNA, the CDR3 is TGTGCTAGTGGTTGGGGAGGCGGACAGGGCCGAGAGACCCAGTACTTC.

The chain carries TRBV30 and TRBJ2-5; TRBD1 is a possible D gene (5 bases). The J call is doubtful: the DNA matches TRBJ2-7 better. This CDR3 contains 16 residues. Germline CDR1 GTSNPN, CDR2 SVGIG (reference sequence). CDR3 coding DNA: TGTGCCTGGAACAGGATAGGTACAGATGGGTCCTACGAGCAGTACTTC. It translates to CAWNRIGTDGSYEQYF.

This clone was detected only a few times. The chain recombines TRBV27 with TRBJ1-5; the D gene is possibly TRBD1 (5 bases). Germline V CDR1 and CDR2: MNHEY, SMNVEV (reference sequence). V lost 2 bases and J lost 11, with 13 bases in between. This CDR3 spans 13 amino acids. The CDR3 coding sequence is TGTGCCAGCAGTTTAACAGGAGATGGAGCCCAGCATTTT. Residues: CASSLTGDGAQHF.

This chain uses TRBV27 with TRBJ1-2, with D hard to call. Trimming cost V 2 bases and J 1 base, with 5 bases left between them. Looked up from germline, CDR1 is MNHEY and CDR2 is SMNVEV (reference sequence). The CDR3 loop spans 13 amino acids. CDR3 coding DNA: TGTGCCAGCAGTTTAGGCATTAACTATGGCTACACCTTC. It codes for CASSLGINYGYTF.

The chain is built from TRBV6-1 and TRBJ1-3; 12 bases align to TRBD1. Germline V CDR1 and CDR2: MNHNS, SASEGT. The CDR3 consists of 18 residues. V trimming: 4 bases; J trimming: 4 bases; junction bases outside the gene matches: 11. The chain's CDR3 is CASSAWDRGLSGGNTIYF. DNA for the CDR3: TGTGCCAGCAGTGCCTGGGACAGGGGGCTTTCTGGGGGAAACACCATATATTTT.

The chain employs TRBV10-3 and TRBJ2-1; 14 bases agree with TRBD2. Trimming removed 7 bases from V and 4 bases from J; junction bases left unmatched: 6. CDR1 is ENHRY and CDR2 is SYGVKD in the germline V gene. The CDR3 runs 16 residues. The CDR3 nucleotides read TGTGCCATCATGGGGACTAGCGGGAGTCGATACAATGAGCAGTTCTTC. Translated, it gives CAIMGTSGSRYNEQFF.

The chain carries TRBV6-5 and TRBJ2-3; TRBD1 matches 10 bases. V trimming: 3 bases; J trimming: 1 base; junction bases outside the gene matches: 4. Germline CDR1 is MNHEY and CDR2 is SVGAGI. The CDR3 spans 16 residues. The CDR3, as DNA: TGTGCCAGCAGTTATACCGGGACAGGGGGCACAGATACGCAGTATTTT. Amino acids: CASSYTGTGGTDTQYF.

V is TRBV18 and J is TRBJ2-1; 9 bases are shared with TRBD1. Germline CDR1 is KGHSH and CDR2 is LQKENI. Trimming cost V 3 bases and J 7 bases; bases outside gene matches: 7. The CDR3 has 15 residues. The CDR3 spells CASSPPTGGRNEQFF. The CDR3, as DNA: TGTGCCAGCTCACCCCCGACAGGGGGGAGGAATGAGCAGTTCTTC.

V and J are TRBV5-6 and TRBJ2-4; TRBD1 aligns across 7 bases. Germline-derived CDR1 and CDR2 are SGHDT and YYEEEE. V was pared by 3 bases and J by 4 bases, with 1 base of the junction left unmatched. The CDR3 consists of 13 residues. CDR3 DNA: TGTGCCAGCAGCTCGGGACAGAAAAACATTCAGTACTTC. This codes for CASSSGQKNIQYF. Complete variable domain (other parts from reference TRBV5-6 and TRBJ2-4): DAGVTQSPTHLIKTRGQQVTLRCSPKSGHDTVSWYQQALGQGPQFIFQYYEEEERQRGNFPDRFSGHQFPNYSSELNVNALLLGDSALYLCASSSGQKNIQYFGAGTRLSVL.

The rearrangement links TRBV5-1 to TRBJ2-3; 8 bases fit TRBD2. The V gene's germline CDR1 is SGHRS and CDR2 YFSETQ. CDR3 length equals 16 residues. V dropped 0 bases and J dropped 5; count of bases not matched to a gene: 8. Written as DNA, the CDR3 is TGCGCCAGCAGCTTGGTGGGCGGGGGGCTCGGAGATACGCAGTATTTT. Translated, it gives CASSLVGGGLGDTQYF. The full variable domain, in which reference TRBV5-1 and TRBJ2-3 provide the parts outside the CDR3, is KAGVTQTPRYLIKTRGQQVTLSCSPISGHRSVSWYQQTPGQGLQFLFEYFSETQRNKGNFPGRFSGRQFSNSRSEMNVSTLELGDSALYLCASSLVGGGLGDTQYFGPGTRLTVL.

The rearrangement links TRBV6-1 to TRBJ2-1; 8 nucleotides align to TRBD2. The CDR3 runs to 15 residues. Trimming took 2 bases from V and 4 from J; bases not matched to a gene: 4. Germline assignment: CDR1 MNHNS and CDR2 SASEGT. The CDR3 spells CASSELGGDYNEQFF. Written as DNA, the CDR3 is TGTGCCAGCAGTGAACTCGGGGGGGATTACAATGAGCAGTTCTTC.

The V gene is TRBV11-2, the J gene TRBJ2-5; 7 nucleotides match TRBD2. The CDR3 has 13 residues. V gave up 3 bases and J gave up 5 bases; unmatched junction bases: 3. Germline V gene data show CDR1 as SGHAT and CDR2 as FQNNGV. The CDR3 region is CASSFGGSETQYF. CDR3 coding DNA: TGTGCCAGCAGCTTTGGCGGGAGTGAGACCCAGTACTTC.

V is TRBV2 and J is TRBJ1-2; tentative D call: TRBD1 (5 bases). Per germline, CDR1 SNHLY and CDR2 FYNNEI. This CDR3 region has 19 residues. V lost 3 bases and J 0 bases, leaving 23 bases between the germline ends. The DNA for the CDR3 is TGTGCCAGCAGTGATCTGACAGCCTATACCCTCTTAGCTAACTATGGCTACACCTTC. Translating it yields CASSDLTAYTLLANYGYTF.

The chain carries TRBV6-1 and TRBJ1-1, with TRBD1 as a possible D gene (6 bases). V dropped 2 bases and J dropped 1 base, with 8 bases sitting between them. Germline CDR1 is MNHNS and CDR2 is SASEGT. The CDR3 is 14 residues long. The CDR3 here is CASSERGGNTEAFF. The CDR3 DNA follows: TGTGCCAGCAGTGAAAGGGGGGGGAACACTGAAGCTTTCTTT.

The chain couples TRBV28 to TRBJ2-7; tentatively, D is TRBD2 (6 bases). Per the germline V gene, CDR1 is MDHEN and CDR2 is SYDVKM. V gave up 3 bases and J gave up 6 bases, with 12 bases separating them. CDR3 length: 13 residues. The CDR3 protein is CASSFRQGGEQYF. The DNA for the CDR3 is TGTGCCAGCAGTTTCCGGCAGGGAGGCGAGCAGTACTTC.

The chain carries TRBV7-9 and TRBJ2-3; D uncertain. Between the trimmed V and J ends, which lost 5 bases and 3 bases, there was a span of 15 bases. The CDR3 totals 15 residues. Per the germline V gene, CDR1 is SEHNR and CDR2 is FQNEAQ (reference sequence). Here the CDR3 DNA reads TGTGCCAGCAGCCGACCCGAGTTCGGGACAGATACGCAGTATTTT. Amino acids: CASSRPEFGTDTQYF.

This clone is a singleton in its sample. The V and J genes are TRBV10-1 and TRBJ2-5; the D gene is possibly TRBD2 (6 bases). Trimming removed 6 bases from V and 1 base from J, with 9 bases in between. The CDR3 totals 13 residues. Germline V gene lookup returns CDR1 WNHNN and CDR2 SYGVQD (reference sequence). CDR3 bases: TGCGCCAGCAGCGCCGGGAGCCAAGAGACCCAGTACTTC. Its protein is CASSAGSQETQYF.

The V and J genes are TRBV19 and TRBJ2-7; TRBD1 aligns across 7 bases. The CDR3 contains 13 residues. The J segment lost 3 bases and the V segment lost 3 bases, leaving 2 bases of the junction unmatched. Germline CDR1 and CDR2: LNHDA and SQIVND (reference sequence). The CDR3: CASSIQGDYEQYF. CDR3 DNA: TGTGCCAGTAGTATTCAGGGGGACTACGAGCAGTACTTC.

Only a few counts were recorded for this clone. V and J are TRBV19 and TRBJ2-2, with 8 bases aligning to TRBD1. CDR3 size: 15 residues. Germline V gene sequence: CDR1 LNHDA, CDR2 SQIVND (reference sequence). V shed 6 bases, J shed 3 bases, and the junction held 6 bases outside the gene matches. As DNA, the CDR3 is TGTGCCAGTAGAGGGGACAGGCCTTACACCGGGGAGCTGTTTTTT. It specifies CASRGDRPYTGELFF.